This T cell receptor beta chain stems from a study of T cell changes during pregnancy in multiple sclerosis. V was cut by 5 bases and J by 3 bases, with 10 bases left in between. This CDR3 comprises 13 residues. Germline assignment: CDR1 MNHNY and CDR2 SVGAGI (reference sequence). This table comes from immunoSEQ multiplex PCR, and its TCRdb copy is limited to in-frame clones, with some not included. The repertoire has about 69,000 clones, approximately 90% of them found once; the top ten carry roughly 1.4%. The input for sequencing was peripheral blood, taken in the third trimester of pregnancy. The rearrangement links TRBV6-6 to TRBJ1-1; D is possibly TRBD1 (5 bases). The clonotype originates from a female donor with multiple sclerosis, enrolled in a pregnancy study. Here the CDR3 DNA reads TGTGCCAGCAGTGGGGTCAGGGACACTGAAGCTTTCTTT. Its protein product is CASSGVRDTEAFF.